This record looks at one TCR beta chain sequence and its context. Its antigen is unidentified. The ends were cut back, 4 bases at V and 0 bases at J, with 10 bases in the middle. Germline loops: CDR1 SGHTA, CDR2 FQGNSA. This CDR3 spans 15 amino acids. MiXCR was run by TCRdb on the reads, yielding one entry per CDR3 protein. The table shows roughly 730,000 distinct CDR3 sequences, with around a third occurring only once. The data derive from a study of T cell repertoires in cytomegalovirus infection. The material sequenced was cultured PBMCs, taken from culture after CMV antigen stimulation. This receptor was obtained from a human donor in good health (CMV status not recorded). Some clones in this sample may be carry-over from other donors' samples. This chain links TRBV7-2 with TRBJ2-1; unclear D gene. The CDR3: CASSSRHSSYNEQFF. The DNA for the CDR3 is TGTGCCAGCAGCTCGCGACACAGCTCCTACAATGAGCAGTTCTTC.